This is a list of T cell receptor beta chains from one sample in a study of CD4 T cells in relation to SARS-CoV-2 and coronaviruses. Assay: immunoSEQ multiplex PCR; the TCRdb copy retains only in-frame clones and omits some. Here the sample spans 25,000 to 30,000 clones, 73% being singletons. Their cognate antigens are unknown. The material sequenced was CD4+ T cells from PBMCs, cultured in vitro. The receptors were sampled from a human donor in good health. Each CDR3 is given without its conserved first and last residue. Some rows mark clone size as missing; the rest say once, few, many or name a class of expanded clone.

abundance: NA; v_gene: TRBV2; CDR3aa: ASSEWGPGNTIY
abundance: NA; v_gene: TRBV5-1; CDR3aa: ASSLGQGGEQF
abundance: few; v_gene: TRBV7-2; CDR3aa: ASSLAGTAGYEQY
abundance: NA; v_gene: TRBV3-1/TRBV3-2; CDR3aa: ASSQVANTEAF
abundance: NA; v_gene: TRBV9; CDR3aa: ASSVQAGPKNTGELF
abundance: few; v_gene: TRBV4-1; CDR3aa: ASSQYSQVKGGNTEAF
abundance: NA; v_gene: TRBV7-3; CDR3aa: ASSLTGSGSYNEQF
abundance: NA; v_gene: TRBV7-2; CDR3aa: ASSLVYLDTQY
abundance: NA; v_gene: TRBV11-3; CDR3aa: ASSQREGSADTQY
abundance: NA; v_gene: TRBV5-8; CDR3aa: ASSFVRTSGGQETQY
abundance: NA; v_gene: TRBV7-2; CDR3aa: ASSSQPAGGADTQY
abundance: NA; v_gene: TRBV5-1; CDR3aa: ASSPHENSPLH
abundance: NA; v_gene: TRBV9; CDR3aa: ASSVGSSYNEQF
abundance: NA; v_gene: TRBV7-2; CDR3aa: ASSLAGMYGYT
abundance: once; v_gene: TRBV7-3; CDR3aa: ASSLNPGLPYNEQF
abundance: NA; v_gene: TRBV5-6; CDR3aa: ASTRQGADYGYT
abundance: NA; v_gene: TRBV10-3; CDR3aa: AISESPGRTEAF
abundance: NA; v_gene: TRBV5-4; CDR3aa: ASSQSYGASPSGANVLT
abundance: NA; v_gene: TRBV5-6; CDR3aa: ASSLSSSERGAYNEQF
abundance: NA; v_gene: TRBV19; CDR3aa: ASSVDRVYSYEQY
abundance: NA; v_gene: TRBV28; CDR3aa: ASSLYPGGSDGYT
abundance: NA; v_gene: TRBV5-6; CDR3aa: ASSSILVPQETQY
abundance: NA; v_gene: TRBV7-9; CDR3aa: ASIQGRDRALDTQY
abundance: NA; v_gene: TRBV18; CDR3aa: ASSPTGQGSDEQF
abundance: NA; v_gene: TRBV6-5; CDR3aa: ASSRLAGGDYEQY
abundance: NA; v_gene: TRBV5-1; CDR3aa: ASSLGQGASDTQY
abundance: NA; v_gene: TRBV4-2; CDR3aa: ASSQAQRGGNEQF
abundance: NA; v_gene: TRBV11-3; CDR3aa: ASSTGDYEQY
abundance: few; v_gene: TRBV19; CDR3aa: ASSSDPGHSYEQY
abundance: NA; v_gene: TRBV2; CDR3aa: ASRARTGTNEKLF
abundance: NA; v_gene: TRBV30; CDR3aa: AWSASYEQY
abundance: NA; v_gene: TRBV2; CDR3aa: ASSRRGELF
abundance: NA; v_gene: TRBV4-2; CDR3aa: ASSQEGLAGKETQY
abundance: NA; v_gene: TRBV14; CDR3aa: ASSPAGLQETQY
abundance: NA; v_gene: TRBV10-1; CDR3aa: ASSERRGYT
abundance: NA; v_gene: TRBV5-6; CDR3aa: ASSWDRGRGLARDTEAF
abundance: NA; v_gene: TRBV30; CDR3aa: ASIQDRVGEQY
abundance: NA; v_gene: TRBV5-1; CDR3aa: ASSLDGGSYEQY
abundance: once; v_gene: TRBV4-3; CDR3aa: ASSQDAASAQETQY
abundance: once; v_gene: TRBV29-1; CDR3aa: SVDTVVTQY
abundance: few; v_gene: TRBV6-2/TRBV6-3; CDR3aa: ASSFDYSRDEQF
abundance: NA; v_gene: TRBV12-3/TRBV12-4; CDR3aa: ASSLTGNTEAF
abundance: few; v_gene: TRBV18; CDR3aa: ASSLARGANTEAF
abundance: once; v_gene: TRBV6-2/TRBV6-3; CDR3aa: ASSSLLQGTPYEQY
abundance: NA; v_gene: TRBV12-3/TRBV12-4; CDR3aa: ASSPSGETQY
abundance: NA; v_gene: TRBV5-4; CDR3aa: ASSLHGGQRSNEKLF
abundance: NA; v_gene: TRBV3-1/TRBV3-2; CDR3aa: ASSQDNGVGTDTQY
abundance: NA; v_gene: TRBV30; CDR3aa: ASSDLAGNTIY
abundance: NA; v_gene: TRBV11-3; CDR3aa: ASSYGSGGFTGELF
abundance: NA; v_gene: TRBV14; CDR3aa: ASSPFRTGTGELF
abundance: NA; v_gene: TRBV4-2; CDR3aa: ASSTRDTDTQY
abundance: NA; v_gene: TRBV19; CDR3aa: ASRQISSEKLF
abundance: NA; v_gene: TRBV29-1; CDR3aa: SATGGSDTQY
abundance: few; v_gene: TRBV28; CDR3aa: ASAGGGNSGANVLT
abundance: once; v_gene: TRBV4-1; CDR3aa: ASSQGRVATNEKLF
abundance: NA; v_gene: TRBV9; CDR3aa: ASSADYFTEAF
abundance: NA; v_gene: TRBV4-3; CDR3aa: ASSQDRGSNQPQH
abundance: NA; v_gene: TRBV4-1; CDR3aa: ASSQDERGYQETQY
abundance: few; v_gene: TRBV13; CDR3aa: ASSQGASGGEQY